This record looks at one T cell receptor (beta chain) sequence and its context. These data originate in a study of T cells in Graves' hyperthyroidism and ophthalmopathy. Amplification of TCR beta CDR3 regions was performed using RNA transcripts as template. An initial round of RT-PCR targeting the TCR CDR3 relied on the HTBI primer set. In TCRdb, the multiplex PCR reads were re-called with MiXCR into one record per CDR3 protein. There are some 270,000 distinct CDR3 sequences in the sample; approximately 12% occur only once, and 7.5% to 8% lies in the top ten. The CDR3 sequence is 14 residues long. Per the germline V gene, CDR1 is SGDLS and CDR2 is YYNGEE. Trimming left V 0 bases short and J 9 bases short, with 13 bases between.

Specimen: blood. The receptor was derived from a woman aged 25 to 39 with Graves' hyperthyroidism that later progressed to Graves' ophthalmopathy. The V call is TRBV9, the J call TRBJ2-1; no clear D gene. The CDR3: CASSVATLHSEQFF. CDR3 coding DNA: TGTGCCAGCAGCGTAGCTACGTTGCACAGTGAGCAGTTCTTC.